This TCR beta chain stems from a study of a mutant IDH1 vaccine in newly diagnosed glioma. About the research overall: Eight vaccine injections were given to patients in weeks 1, 3, 5, 7, 11, 15, 19 and 23. Vaccination followed radiotherapy alone by 4-6 weeks, or accompanied temozolomide cycles. There were 62.5% males and approximately 38% females among treated patients, whose mean age was roughly 40 years.

The time point denotes: week 11, during vaccination. It was 300 ug of mutant IDH1 20-mer peptide that made up each vaccine dose, given with topical imiquimod. Donors' newly diagnosed IDH1-mutant WHO grade 3 or 4 astrocytomas lacked nuclear ATRX. Germline-derived CDR1 and CDR2 are SGHTA and FQGTGA. The V and J ends lost 6 bases and 3 bases, in that order; junction bases with no gene match: 4. The CDR3 has 14 amino acids. About this clone itself: Its antigen is not known.

The repertoire was sequenced with immunoSEQ multiplex PCR; TCRdb's copy has only in-frame clones and lacks some. The repertoire holds over 55,000 clones, about nine tenths seen once, with more than 1.5% in the top ten. The specimen comprised PBMCs, sampled from a glioma patient whose treatment included an IDH1 peptide vaccine. The sequence came from a man in his forties with glioma. The J gene is TRBJ1-2, the V gene TRBV7-3, with 10 bases lining up with TRBD1. CDR3 amino acids: CASSSGTGDYGYTF. DNA for the CDR3: TGTGCCAGCAGTTCCGGGACAGGGGACTATGGCTACACCTTC.